The clone carrying this T cell receptor beta chain was observed once. What it binds is not known. Primers for the PCR totalled 60 Vbeta and 13 Jbeta. Original data processing: Unique TCR beta chains totaled some 80 million in a later count, with about 11 million of them shared. TCRdb keeps only in-frame clones here, not all; method: immunoSEQ multiplex PCR. V and J calls and clone size follow that table, whereas D and trimming were derived from the DNA. The table lists 150,000 or so clones, about 69% of them singletons, with 2% to 3% in the top ten. The CDR3 sequence is 18 residues long. Germline CDR1 is SNHLY and CDR2 is FYNNEI. Between the trimmed V and J ends, which lost 3 bases and 0 bases, there was a span of 18 bases. These data originate in a study of cytomegalovirus exposure and HLA in healthy donors. Study-wide results and caveats: Follow-up analysis seemed to connect common viral pathogens with several of the most significant clusters identified.

Sequencing input: PBMCs. This clonotype originated in a human donor in good health. The rearrangement links TRBV2 to TRBJ1-5, with D possibly matching TRBD1 (5 bases). CDR3 residues: CASSDPTRQPYSNQPQHF. The CDR3 coding sequence is TGTGCCAGCAGTGATCCCACCCGACAGCCCTATAGCAATCAGCCCCAGCATTTT. Drawing the rest from reference TRBV2 and TRBJ1-5, the complete variable domain is EPEVTQTPSHQVTQMGQEVILRCVPISNHLYFYWYRQILGQKVEFLVSFYNNEISEKSEIFDDQFSVERPDGSNFTLKIRSTKLEDSAMYFCASSDPTRQPYSNQPQHFGDGTRLSIL.